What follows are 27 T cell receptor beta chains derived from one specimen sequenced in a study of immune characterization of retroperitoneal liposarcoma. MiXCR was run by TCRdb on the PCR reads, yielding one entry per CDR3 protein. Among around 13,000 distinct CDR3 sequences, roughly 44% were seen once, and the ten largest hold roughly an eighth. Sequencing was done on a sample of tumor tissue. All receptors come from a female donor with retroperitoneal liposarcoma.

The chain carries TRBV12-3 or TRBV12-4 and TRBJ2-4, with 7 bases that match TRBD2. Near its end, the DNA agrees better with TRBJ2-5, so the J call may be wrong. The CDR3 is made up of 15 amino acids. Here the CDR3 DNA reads TGTGCCAGCAGTTTTGCCCTAGCGGAACAAGAGACCCAGTACTTC. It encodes CASSFALAEQETQYF.

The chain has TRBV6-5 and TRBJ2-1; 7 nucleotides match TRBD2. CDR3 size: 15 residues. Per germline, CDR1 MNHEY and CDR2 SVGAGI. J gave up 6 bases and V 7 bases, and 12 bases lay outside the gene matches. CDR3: CASNFELAVSNEQFF. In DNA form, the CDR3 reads TGTGCCAGCAACTTCGAGCTAGCGGTATCCAATGAGCAGTTCTTC.

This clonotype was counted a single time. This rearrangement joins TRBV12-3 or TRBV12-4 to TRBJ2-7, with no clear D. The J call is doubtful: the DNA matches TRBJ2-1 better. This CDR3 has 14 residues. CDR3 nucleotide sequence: TGTGCCAGCACTTTCTCCCTTGGATCCAATGAGCAGTTCTTC. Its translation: CASTFSLGSNEQFF.

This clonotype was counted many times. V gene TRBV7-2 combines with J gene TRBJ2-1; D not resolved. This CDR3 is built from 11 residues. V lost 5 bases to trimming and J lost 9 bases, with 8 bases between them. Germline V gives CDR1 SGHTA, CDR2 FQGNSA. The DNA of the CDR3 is TGTGCCAGCAGCCCTATGAGTGAGCAGTTCTTC. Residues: CASSPMSEQFF.

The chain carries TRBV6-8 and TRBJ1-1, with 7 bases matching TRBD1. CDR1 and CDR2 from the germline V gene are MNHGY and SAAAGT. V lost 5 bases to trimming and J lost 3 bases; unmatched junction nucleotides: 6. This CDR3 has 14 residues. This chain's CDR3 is CASSGFGTDTEAFF. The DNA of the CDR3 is TGTGCCAGCAGTGGGTTCGGGACAGACACTGAAGCTTTCTTT.

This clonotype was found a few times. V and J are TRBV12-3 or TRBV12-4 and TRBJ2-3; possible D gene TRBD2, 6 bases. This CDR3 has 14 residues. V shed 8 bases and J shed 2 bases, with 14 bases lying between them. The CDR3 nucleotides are TGTGCCAGCGATGTGCGGGGCCTCACAGATACGCAGTATTTT. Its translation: CASDVRGLTDTQYF.

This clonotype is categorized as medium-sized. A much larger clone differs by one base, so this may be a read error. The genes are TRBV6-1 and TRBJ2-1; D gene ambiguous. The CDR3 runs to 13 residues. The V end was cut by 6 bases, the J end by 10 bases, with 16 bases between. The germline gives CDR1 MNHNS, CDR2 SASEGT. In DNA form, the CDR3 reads TGTGCCAGCAGACCCCATAGGACCTACGAGCAGTTCTTC. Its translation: CASRPHRTYEQFF.

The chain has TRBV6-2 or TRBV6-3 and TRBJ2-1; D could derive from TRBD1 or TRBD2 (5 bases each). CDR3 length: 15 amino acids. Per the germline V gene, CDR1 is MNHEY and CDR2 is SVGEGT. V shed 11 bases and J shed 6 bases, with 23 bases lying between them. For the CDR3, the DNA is TGTGCCGGCGGAACTAATGAGGGGACGCTCAATGAGCAGTTCTTC. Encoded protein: CAGGTNEGTLNEQFF.

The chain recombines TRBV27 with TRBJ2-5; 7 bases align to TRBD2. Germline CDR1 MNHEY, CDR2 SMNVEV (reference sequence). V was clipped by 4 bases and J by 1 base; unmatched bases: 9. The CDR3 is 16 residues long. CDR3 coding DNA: TGTGCCAGCAGTTCCGCCGGGAGCGGGGTCCAAGAGACCCAGTACTTC. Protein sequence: CASSSAGSGVQETQYF.

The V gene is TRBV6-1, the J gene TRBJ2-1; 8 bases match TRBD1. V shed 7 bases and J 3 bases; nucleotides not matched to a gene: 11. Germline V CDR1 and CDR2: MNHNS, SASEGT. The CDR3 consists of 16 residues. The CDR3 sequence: CASKPVTGVVYNEQFF. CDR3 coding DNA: TGTGCCAGCAAACCCGTGACAGGGGTAGTCTACAATGAGCAGTTCTTC.

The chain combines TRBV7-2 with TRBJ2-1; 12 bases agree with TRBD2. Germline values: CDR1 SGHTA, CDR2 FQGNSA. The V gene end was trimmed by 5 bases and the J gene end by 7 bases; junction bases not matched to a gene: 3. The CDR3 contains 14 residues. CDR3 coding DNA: TGTGCCAGCAGCCCACTAGCGGGAGGTAATGAGCAGTTCTTC. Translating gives CASSPLAGGNEQFF. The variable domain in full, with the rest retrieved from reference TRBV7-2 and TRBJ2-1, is GAGVSQSPSNKVTEKGKDVELRCDPISGHTALYWYRQSLGQGLEFLIYFQGNSAPDKSGLPSDRFSAERTGGSVSTLTIQRTQQEDSAVYLCASSPLAGGNEQFFGPGTRLTVL.

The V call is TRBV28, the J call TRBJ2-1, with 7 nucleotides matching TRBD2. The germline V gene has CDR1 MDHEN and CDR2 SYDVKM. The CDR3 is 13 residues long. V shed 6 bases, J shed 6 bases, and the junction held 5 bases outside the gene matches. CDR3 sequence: CASRRGSGNEQFF. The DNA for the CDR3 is TGTGCCAGCAGGCGCGGGAGTGGCAATGAGCAGTTCTTC.

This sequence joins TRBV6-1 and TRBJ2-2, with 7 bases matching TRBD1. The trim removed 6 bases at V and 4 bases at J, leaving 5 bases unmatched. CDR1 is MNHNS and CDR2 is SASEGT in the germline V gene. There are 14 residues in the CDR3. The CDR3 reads CASSYRGRTGELFF. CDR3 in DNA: TGTGCCAGCAGCTACAGGGGTCGCACCGGGGAGCTGTTTTTT.

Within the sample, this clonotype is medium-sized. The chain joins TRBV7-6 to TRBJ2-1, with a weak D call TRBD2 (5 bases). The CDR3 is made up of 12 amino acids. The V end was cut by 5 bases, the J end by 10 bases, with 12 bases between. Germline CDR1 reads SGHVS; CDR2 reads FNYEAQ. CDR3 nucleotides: TGTGCCAGCAGCCCGGGCGACTACGAGCAGTTCTTC. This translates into CASSPGDYEQFF.

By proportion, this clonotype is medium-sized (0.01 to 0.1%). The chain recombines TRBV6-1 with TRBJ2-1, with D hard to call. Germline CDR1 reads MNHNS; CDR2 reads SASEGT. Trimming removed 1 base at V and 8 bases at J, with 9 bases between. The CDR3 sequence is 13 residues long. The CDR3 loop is CASSEGTSDEQFF. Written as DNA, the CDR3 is TGTGCCAGCAGTGAAGGGACCAGCGATGAGCAGTTCTTC.

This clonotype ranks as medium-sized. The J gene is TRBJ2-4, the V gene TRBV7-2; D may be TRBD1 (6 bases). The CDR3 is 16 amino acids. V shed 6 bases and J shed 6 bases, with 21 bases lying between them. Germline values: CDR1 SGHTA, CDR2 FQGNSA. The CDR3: CASSSDRSLALNIQYF. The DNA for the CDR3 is TGTGCCAGCAGTTCGGACAGAAGCTTAGCGTTAAACATTCAGTACTTC.

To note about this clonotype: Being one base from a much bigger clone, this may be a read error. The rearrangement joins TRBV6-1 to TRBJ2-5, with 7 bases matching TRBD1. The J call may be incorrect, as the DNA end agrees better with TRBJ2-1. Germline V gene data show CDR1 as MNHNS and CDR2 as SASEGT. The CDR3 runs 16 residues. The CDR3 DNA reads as TGTGCCAGCAGGCAGGGGGTGCCCCAGCAGACGGAGACCCAGTTCTTC. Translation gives CASRQGVPQQTETQFF.

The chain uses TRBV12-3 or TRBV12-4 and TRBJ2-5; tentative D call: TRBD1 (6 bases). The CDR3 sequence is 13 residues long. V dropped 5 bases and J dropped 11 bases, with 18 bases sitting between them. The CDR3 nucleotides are TGTGCCAGCAGTCGGGACATCTACAATGAGCAGTACTTC. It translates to CASSRDIYNEQYF.

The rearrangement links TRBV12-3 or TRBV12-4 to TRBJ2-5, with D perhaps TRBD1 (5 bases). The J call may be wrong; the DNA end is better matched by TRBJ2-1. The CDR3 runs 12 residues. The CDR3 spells CASSFRTNEQFF. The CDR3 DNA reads TGTGCCAGCAGTTTTCGGACAAATGAGCAGTTCTTC.

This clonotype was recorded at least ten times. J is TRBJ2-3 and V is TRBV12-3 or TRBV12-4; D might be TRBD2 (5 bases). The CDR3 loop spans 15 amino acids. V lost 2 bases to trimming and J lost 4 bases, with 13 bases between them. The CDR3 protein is CASSLYRLAADTQYF. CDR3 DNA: TGTGCCAGCAGTTTATATCGGCTAGCTGCAGATACGCAGTATTTT.

DNA of the CDR3: TGTGCCAGCAGTCACCTAGCGGGATCCTACAATGAGCAGTTCTTC. It yields the protein CASSHLAGSYNEQFF. The chain is built from TRBV6-2 or TRBV6-3 and TRBJ2-1; 9 bases align to TRBD2. CDR1 and CDR2 (germline): MNHEY, SVGEGT. Trimming removed 5 bases from V and 1 base from J; junction bases left unmatched: 3. The CDR3 is made up of 15 amino acids.

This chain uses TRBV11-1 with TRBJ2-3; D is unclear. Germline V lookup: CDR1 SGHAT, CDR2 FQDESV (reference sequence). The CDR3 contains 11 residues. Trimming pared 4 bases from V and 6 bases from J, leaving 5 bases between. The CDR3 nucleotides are TGTGCCAGCAGCTCCGGCGATACGCAGTATTTT. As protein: CASSSGDTQYF.

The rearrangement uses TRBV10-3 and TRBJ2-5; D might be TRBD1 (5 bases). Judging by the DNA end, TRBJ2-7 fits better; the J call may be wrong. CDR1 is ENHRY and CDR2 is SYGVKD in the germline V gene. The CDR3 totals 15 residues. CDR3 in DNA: TGTGCCATCAGTGTATTAAGGCAGGGCACCTACGAGCAGTACTTC. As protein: CAISVLRQGTYEQYF.

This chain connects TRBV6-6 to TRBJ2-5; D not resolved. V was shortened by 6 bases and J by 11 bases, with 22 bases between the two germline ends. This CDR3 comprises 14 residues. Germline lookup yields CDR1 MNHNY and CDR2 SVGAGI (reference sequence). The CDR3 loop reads CASSRARAQDEQYF. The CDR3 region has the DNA TGTGCCAGCAGCCGGGCAAGGGCGCAGGATGAGCAGTACTTC.

CDR3 sequence: CASSPPGQGADEQFF. In nucleotides, the CDR3 is TGTGCCAGCAGCCCTCCGGGACAGGGGGCCGATGAGCAGTTCTTC. The rearrangement uses TRBV11-3 and TRBJ2-5, with 12 bases lining up with TRBD1. The end of the DNA aligns better with TRBJ2-1, so the J call may be wrong. Per germline, CDR1 SGHNT and CDR2 YENEEA. This CDR3 is 15 amino acids long.

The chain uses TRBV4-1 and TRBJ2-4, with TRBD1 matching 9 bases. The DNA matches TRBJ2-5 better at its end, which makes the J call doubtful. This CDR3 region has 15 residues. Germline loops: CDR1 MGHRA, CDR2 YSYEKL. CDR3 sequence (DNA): TGCGCCAGCAGCCACCAACAGGGGGCGGGCGAGACCCAGTACTTC. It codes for CASSHQQGAGETQYF.

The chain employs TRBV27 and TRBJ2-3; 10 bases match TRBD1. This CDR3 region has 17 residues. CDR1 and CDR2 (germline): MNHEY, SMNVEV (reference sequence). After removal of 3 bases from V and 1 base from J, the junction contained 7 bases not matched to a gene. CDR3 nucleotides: TGTGCCAGCAGTTTGAATTCCGGGACAGGGGGCACAGATACGCAGTATTTT. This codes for CASSLNSGTGGTDTQYF.